These 30 T cell receptor beta chains originate from one sample sequenced in a study of shared clonotypes between healthy human individuals. The repertoire was sequenced with immunoSEQ multiplex PCR; TCRdb's copy has only in-frame clones and lacks some. Seen here are 950,000 to 1,200,000 clones, 60% to 80% observed once, and the top ten hold over 0.8%. The sample comprised memory CD4+ T cells from PBMCs. The subset is: CD45RA-negative fraction. Every receptor here comes from a man aged 18 to 35 in good health. Some clones in this sample may be carry-over from other donors' samples.

This clone is a singleton in its sample. The chain has TRBV5-5 and TRBJ1-4, with 8 nucleotides matching TRBD1. The CDR3 contains 15 residues. Trimming removed 4 bases from V and 4 bases from J; junction bases left unmatched: 6. Germline V gene data show CDR1 as SGHKS and CDR2 as YYEKEE (reference sequence). In DNA, the CDR3 is TGTGCCAGCAGCAATGGACAGGGCCTTAATGAAAAACTGTTTTTT. Protein: CASSNGQGLNEKLFF.

Worth noting for this clone: It may be a read error: a sequence one base away is much more abundant. Since the CDR3 does not end with the conserved phenylalanine or tryptophan, this likely comes from a read error. The rearrangement links TRBV30 to TRBJ1-1; possible D gene TRBD1, 6 bases. With 4 bases removed from V and 1 base from J, the gap between germline ends came to 10 bases. In germline, CDR1 is GTSNPN, CDR2 SVGIG (reference sequence). CDR3 size: 13 residues. The CDR3 reads CAWIGQPNTEAFL. DNA for the CDR3: TGTGCCTGGATAGGACAGCCGAACACTGAAGCTTTCCTT.

The chain combines TRBV7-2 with TRBJ1-2, with unresolved D. The V end was cut by 0 bases, the J end by 8 bases, with 10 bases between. The length of the CDR3 is 13 residues. CDR1 is SGHTA and CDR2 is FQGNSA in the germline V gene. This chain's CDR3 is CASSLAWVGGYTF. CDR3 nucleotide sequence: TGTGCCAGCAGCTTAGCGTGGGTGGGCGGCTACACCTTC.

The chain is built from TRBV7-2 and TRBJ2-1, with TRBD2 matching over 8 bases. The J segment lost 7 bases and the V segment lost 1 base, leaving 9 bases of the junction unmatched. CDR1 is SGHTA, CDR2 FQGNSA, per germline. The length of the CDR3 is 16 residues. The CDR3 region is CASSLVWTGGFNEQFF. The CDR3 nucleotides are TGTGCCAGCAGCTTAGTATGGACGGGAGGGTTTAATGAGCAGTTCTTC.

The table lists this clone with a count of one. The V gene is TRBV10-2, the J gene TRBJ2-1; 13 bases agree with TRBD2. The CDR3 consists of 16 residues. J lost 5 bases, V lost 6 bases, and 7 bases had no gene match. CDR1 WSHSY and CDR2 SAAADI come from the germline V gene. The CDR3 spells CASRDRTSGSNNEQFF. In nucleotides, the CDR3 is TGCGCCAGCAGGGATAGGACTAGCGGGAGTAACAATGAGCAGTTCTTC.

This clone was picked up a small number of times. Other nucleotide sequences in the sample specify the same CDR3. The chain employs TRBV7-9 and TRBJ1-4; D not certain. Trimming took off 1 base at V and 7 bases at J, with 1 base between the two ends. The length of the CDR3 is 11 residues. Per the germline V gene, CDR1 is SEHNR and CDR2 is FQNEAQ (reference sequence). The CDR3 nucleotides are TGTGCCAGCAGCTTAGTTGAAAAACTGTTTTTT. Its translation is CASSLVEKLFF.

The chain has TRBV28 and TRBJ2-3; D not resolved. Germline V gene data show CDR1 as MDHEN and CDR2 as SYDVKM. The ends were cut back, 6 bases at V and 1 base at J, with 8 bases in the middle. The CDR3 length is 13 residues. CDR3 DNA sequence: TGTGCCAGCAGAGGAGACCGCACAGATACGCAGTATTTT. Translated, it gives CASRGDRTDTQYF.

The chain recombines TRBV5-4 with TRBJ2-2; 8 positions agree with TRBD2. V trimming: 5 bases; J trimming: 0 bases; junction bases outside the gene matches: 3. CDR1 and CDR2 (germline): SGHNT, YYREEE (reference sequence). This CDR3 has 15 amino acids. The CDR3 sequence: CASRWGLANTGELFF. In DNA form, the CDR3 reads TGTGCCAGCAGATGGGGACTAGCGAACACCGGGGAGCTGTTTTTT.

This clone came up a few times. The gene calls are TRBV2 and TRBJ2-1; D gene uncertain. Germline V gives CDR1 SNHLY, CDR2 FYNNEI. With 5 bases removed from V and 0 bases from J, the gap between germline ends came to 11 bases. The CDR3 totals 15 residues. The DNA for the CDR3 is TGTGCCAGCAGTCAAACTAAGAGCTCCTACAATGAGCAGTTCTTC. It yields the protein CASSQTKSSYNEQFF. The variable domain in full, completed from reference TRBV2 and TRBJ2-1, reads EPEVTQTPSHQVTQMGQEVILRCVPISNHLYFYWYRQILGQKVEFLVSFYNNEISEKSEIFDDQFSVERPDGSNFTLKIRSTKLEDSAMYFCASSQTKSSYNEQFFGPGTRLTVL.

This clone came up once. This chain links TRBV5-1 with TRBJ1-5; unclear D gene. This CDR3 has 15 residues. V was trimmed by 0 bases and J by 12 bases, leaving 19 bases between them. Germline values: CDR1 SGHRS, CDR2 YFSETQ. The CDR3 DNA reads TGCGCCAGCAGCTTGGTTGATATGGCCAGCGGGGACCAGCATTTT. This translates into CASSLVDMASGDQHF.

The chain uses TRBV9 and TRBJ2-5; 9 bases match TRBD2. CDR3 length equals 14 residues. V gave up 4 bases and J gave up 5 bases; unmatched junction bases: 6. In germline, CDR1 is SGDLS, CDR2 YYNGEE. The CDR3 DNA sequence: TGTGCCAGCAGCTCGACTAGCGGTCCTGAGACCCAGTACTTC. As protein: CASSSTSGPETQYF.

The chain has TRBV5-1 and TRBJ2-3, with D maybe TRBD2 (5 bases). The CDR3 consists of 15 residues. Per the germline V gene, CDR1 is SGHRS and CDR2 is YFSETQ. Trimming took 0 bases from V and 6 from J, leaving 14 bases between them. The CDR3: CASSLGPGLWDTQYF. CDR3 in DNA: TGCGCCAGCAGCTTGGGTCCGGGGTTGTGGGATACGCAGTATTTT.

The V call is TRBV7-8, the J call TRBJ2-1; 8 bases match TRBD2. The CDR3 loop spans 14 amino acids. Germline CDR1 is SGHVS and CDR2 is FQNEAQ. Trimming at V came to 1 base and at J to 7 bases, leaving 3 bases not matched to a gene. The CDR3 protein is CASSLVLAGNEQFF. Here the CDR3 DNA reads TGTGCCAGCAGCTTAGTTCTAGCGGGTAATGAGCAGTTCTTC.

The chain couples TRBV27 to TRBJ2-6; no reliable D call. The CDR3 has 13 amino acids. Germline V CDR1 and CDR2: MNHEY, SMNVEV (reference sequence). The V end lost 7 bases, the J end lost 2 bases, and 6 bases lay between the germline ends. CDR3 amino acids: CASTSAGANVLTF. The CDR3 DNA sequence: TGTGCCAGCACTTCGGCTGGGGCCAACGTCCTGACTTTC.

The gene calls are TRBV21-1 and TRBJ2-7; the table names TRBD2, a call not compared with the DNA. TRBV21-1 is annotated as a pseudogene. This CDR3 contains 13 residues. CDR3 sequence (DNA): TGTGCCAGCAGCAAAAGCCCGCGCTACGAGCAGTACTTC. This encodes CASSKSPRYEQYF.

The J gene is TRBJ2-7, the V gene TRBV6-5; 8 positions match TRBD1. Germline values: CDR1 MNHEY, CDR2 SVGAGI. With V trimmed by 6 bases and J by 5 bases, 6 bases remained unmatched. The CDR3 consists of 13 residues. CDR3 in amino acids: CASSRGQGNEQYF. As DNA, the CDR3 is TGTGCCAGCAGCAGGGGGCAGGGGAACGAGCAGTACTTC.

This clone was detected only once. V and J are TRBV11-2 and TRBJ2-1; no definite D call. Germline values: CDR1 SGHAT, CDR2 FQNNGV. The CDR3 totals 15 residues. V was cut by 5 bases and J by 0 bases, with 11 bases left in between. The CDR3 bases are TGTGCCAGCAGCCTCGTTAGGAGCTCCTACAATGAGCAGTTCTTC. Its protein product is CASSLVRSSYNEQFF.

The genes are TRBV28 and TRBJ1-5; 12 bases line up with TRBD1. V shed 5 bases, J shed 7 bases, and the junction held 9 bases outside the gene matches. Germline V gene sequence: CDR1 MDHEN, CDR2 SYDVKM. The CDR3 loop spans 16 amino acids. In nucleotides, the CDR3 is TGTGCCAGCAGTGGATTGGGACAGGGGGCCGGACAGCCCCAGCATTTT. The encoded protein is CASSGLGQGAGQPQHF.

CDR3: CASSARTSGRTGYTEAFF. For the CDR3, the DNA is TGTGCCAGCAGCGCGCGGACTAGCGGGAGAACCGGGTACACTGAAGCTTTCTTT. The rearrangement links TRBV7-8 to TRBJ1-1; D gene ambiguous. The CDR3 spans 18 residues. With 5 bases removed from V and 3 bases from J, the gap between germline ends came to 25 bases. Germline CDR1 is SGHVS and CDR2 is FQNEAQ.

This clone was recorded many times. The chain couples TRBV10-1 to TRBJ1-2; D gene uncertain. Germline V lookup: CDR1 WNHNN, CDR2 SYGVQD (reference sequence). V gave up 3 bases and J gave up 2 bases, with 16 bases separating them. The CDR3 is 16 residues long. CDR3 region: CASSDPLPYGNYGYTF. The CDR3, as DNA: TGCGCCAGCAGTGACCCACTCCCGTATGGCAACTATGGCTACACCTTC.

This rearrangement joins TRBV5-4 to TRBJ1-2, with no clear D. Trimming left V 2 bases short and J 6 bases short, with 8 bases between. CDR3 length: 12 amino acids. Germline CDR1 SGHNT, CDR2 YYREEE (reference sequence). For the CDR3, the DNA is TGTGCCAGCAGCTTTGCGGCAGATGGCTACACCTTC. Translating it yields CASSFAADGYTF.

V usage is TRBV19 and J usage is TRBJ2-2; 9 bases match TRBD1. Germline V lookup: CDR1 LNHDA, CDR2 SQIVND (reference sequence). V lost 4 bases and J lost 2; bases outside the gene matches: 14. The CDR3 runs 19 residues. CDR3 nucleotides: TGTGCCAGTAGTACGCCCGGATGGGGGACAGGGAAAAACACCGGGGAGCTGTTTTTT. Encoded protein: CASSTPGWGTGKNTGELFF.

This clone was recorded once. J is TRBJ2-1 and V is TRBV18; D tentatively reads TRBD1 or TRBD2 (5 bases each). Trimming took 3 bases from V and 8 from J, leaving 14 bases between them. CDR1 KGHSH and CDR2 LQKENI come from the germline V gene. The CDR3 spans 14 residues. This CDR3 is CASSPTSRGDEQFF. CDR3 coding DNA: TGTGCCAGCTCACCTACCTCGAGGGGAGATGAGCAGTTCTTC.

The chain combines TRBV7-9 with TRBJ2-2, with D hard to call. This CDR3 is built from 16 residues. CDR1 is SEHNR, CDR2 FQNEAQ, per germline (reference sequence). The V gene lost 1 base and the J gene lost 4 bases, with 13 bases spanning the gap. CDR3 loop: CASSLVVEWGTGELFF. The CDR3, as DNA: TGTGCCAGCAGCTTAGTGGTAGAGTGGGGCACCGGGGAGCTGTTTTTT.

The chain is built from TRBV5-4 and TRBJ1-1; D ambiguous. V lost 3 bases to trimming and J lost 1 base, with 13 bases between them. Germline values: CDR1 SGHNT, CDR2 YYREEE (reference sequence). This CDR3 has 15 amino acids. The CDR3 sequence is CASSSPAYPNTEAFF. The CDR3 coding sequence is TGTGCCAGCAGCTCTCCGGCCTACCCGAACACTGAAGCTTTCTTT.

CDR3 bases: TGTGCCAGCAGCCGGGAGAGGGAAAAACTGTTTTTT. It specifies CASSREREKLFF. V gene TRBV5-8 combines with J gene TRBJ1-4; D gene uncertain. Germline CDR1 SGHTS, CDR2 YDEGEE. V lost 4 bases and J 8 bases, leaving 9 bases between the germline ends. The CDR3 extends over 12 amino acids.

This clone was seen only a few times. V usage is TRBV6-6 and J usage is TRBJ2-6; D gene uncertain. The CDR3 spans 13 residues. Germline values: CDR1 MNHNY, CDR2 SVGAGI (reference sequence). The V end was cut by 7 bases, the J end by 3 bases, with 7 bases between. CDR3 nucleotide sequence: TGTGCCAGCACCGAGAGTGGGGCCAACGTCCTGACTTTC. Its translation: CASTESGANVLTF.

This rearrangement joins TRBV11-2 to TRBJ1-5; possible D gene TRBD1, 6 bases. The V end was cut by 4 bases, the J end by 6 bases, with 16 bases between. The CDR3 has 15 residues. The V gene's germline CDR1 is SGHAT and CDR2 FQNNGV. The CDR3 spells CASSSGQTLTQPQHF. The CDR3 DNA reads as TGTGCCAGCAGCTCAGGACAGACCCTAACTCAGCCCCAGCATTTT.

The chain uses TRBV7-9 and TRBJ2-5; TRBD1 or TRBD2 may be the D gene (5 bases each). CDR1 SEHNR and CDR2 FQNEAQ come from the germline V gene (reference sequence). The CDR3 length is 16 residues. Trimming left V 1 base short and J 3 bases short, with 15 bases between. CDR3 nucleotide sequence: TGTGCCAGCAGCTTAGGGGTCGGGACGGCAAAAGAGACCCAGTACTTC. Protein sequence: CASSLGVGTAKETQYF.

V and J are TRBV6-6 and TRBJ1-1, with 9 bases identical to TRBD1. Germline-derived CDR1 and CDR2 are MNHNY and SVGAGI (reference sequence). J was trimmed by 3 bases and V by 4 bases; bases with no gene match: 6. The length of the CDR3 is 15 residues. The DNA of the CDR3 is TGTGCCAGCAGTTCCGGGACAGGGATGTACACTGAAGCTTTCTTT. Encoded protein: CASSSGTGMYTEAFF.